The 11 T cell receptor beta chains in this list originate from one sample, sequenced in a study of cytomegalovirus exposure and HLA in healthy donors. PCR primers comprised 60 Vbeta and 13 Jbeta primers. Profiled with immunoSEQ multiplex PCR; TCRdb holds only in-frame clones, not every one. This sample lists some 50,000 clones; its ten largest clones have less than 1.2%. What was sequenced was PBMCs. These receptors all come from a middle-aged woman in good health and CMV-seronegative.

This chain joins TRBV6-1 and TRBJ1-5; possible D gene TRBD1, 5 bases. Germline V gives CDR1 MNHNS, CDR2 SASEGT. CDR3 length equals 14 residues. V dropped 6 bases and J dropped 2 bases, with 11 bases sitting between them. The CDR3 sequence is CASRSREGNQPQHF. Written as DNA, the CDR3 is TGTGCCAGCAGGAGCAGGGAGGGCAATCAGCCCCAGCATTTT.

The chain is built from TRBV29-1 and TRBJ1-5, with TRBD1 matching 8 bases. Per germline, CDR1 SQVTM and CDR2 ANQGSEA. CDR3 size: 13 residues. Germline trimming cut 6 bases from V and 7 bases from J; bases unmatched to any gene: 8. The CDR3 loop is CSVGDRGGQPQHF. In DNA, the CDR3 is TGCAGCGTGGGAGACAGGGGCGGGCAGCCCCAGCATTTT.

This chain uses TRBV19 with TRBJ2-6; a possible D gene is TRBD2 (5 bases). The CDR3 is 15 amino acids. Germline lookup yields CDR1 LNHDA and CDR2 SQIVND (reference sequence). Trimming stripped 4 bases from V and 2 bases from J, with 9 bases between. CDR3 DNA: TGTGCCAGTAGTAACCGGGAAGCTGGGGCCAACGTCCTGACTTTC. Protein product: CASSNREAGANVLTF.

V and J are TRBV5-1 and TRBJ1-3; 8 bases line up with TRBD1. V lost 4 bases to trimming and J lost 9 bases; unmatched junction nucleotides: 9. The CDR3 is 14 residues long. Germline-derived CDR1 and CDR2 are SGHRS and YFSETQ. The CDR3 nucleotides read TGCGCCAGCAGCGCGACGACAGGGGCGTCCACCATATATTTT. It yields the protein CASSATTGASTIYF.

The chain recombines TRBV27 with TRBJ2-5, with a weak D call TRBD2 (6 bases). The CDR3 length is 14 residues. The germline V gene encodes CDR1 MNHEY and CDR2 SMNVEV (reference sequence). V lost 0 bases and J 5 bases, leaving 10 bases between the germline ends. CDR3 in amino acids: CASSLSIRGETQYF. For the CDR3, the DNA is TGTGCCAGCAGTTTATCGATTCGGGGGGAGACCCAGTACTTC.

The J gene is TRBJ2-7, the V gene TRBV28; D unclear. From germline, CDR1 is MDHEN and CDR2 SYDVKM. Trimming left V 3 bases short and J 7 bases short, with 10 bases between. CDR3 size: 12 residues. CDR3 protein: CASSFRRREQYF. In nucleotides, the CDR3 is TGTGCCAGCAGTTTCCGGAGAAGGGAGCAGTACTTC.

The gene calls are TRBV15 and TRBJ1-2, with 9 positions matching TRBD1. The CDR3 loop spans 15 amino acids. Trimming took 5 bases from V and 5 from J; bases not matched to a gene: 9. From germline, CDR1 is LNHNV and CDR2 YYDKDF (reference sequence). The CDR3: CATSLPGQGGYGYTF. In DNA, the CDR3 is TGTGCCACCAGCTTGCCGGGACAGGGTGGGTATGGCTACACCTTC.

This sequence joins TRBV12-5 and TRBJ1-1, with D tentatively TRBD1 (5 bases). The ends were cut back, 3 bases at V and 2 bases at J, with 25 bases in the middle. Per the germline V gene, CDR1 is LGHNT and CDR2 is FRNRAP. The CDR3 length is 19 residues. CDR3 sequence reads: CASGFNLPPQDTFNTEAFF. The CDR3 DNA sequence: TGTGCTAGTGGTTTTAACCTACCCCCACAGGATACCTTTAACACTGAAGCTTTCTTT.

The genes are TRBV25-1 and TRBJ1-5; possible D gene TRBD1, 6 bases. The germline gives CDR1 MGHDK, CDR2 SYGVNS. V was trimmed by 4 bases and J by 5 bases, leaving 15 bases between them. CDR3 size: 15 residues. The CDR3, as DNA: TGTGCCAGCAGTGCCGCAGGGGCGATGGATCAGCCCCAGCATTTT. This encodes CASSAAGAMDQPQHF.

The chain uses TRBV7-9 and TRBJ2-5, with D perhaps matching TRBD1 (6 bases). The CDR3 loop spans 14 amino acids. Germline V gives CDR1 SEHNR, CDR2 FQNEAQ (reference sequence). V lost 7 bases and J 2 bases, leaving 14 bases between the germline ends. CDR3 residues: CASTPPGTQETQYF. DNA of the CDR3: TGTGCCAGCACCCCCCCCGGGACACAAGAGACCCAGTACTTC.

The chain links TRBV7-8 to TRBJ2-7; D remains ambiguous. The V gene lost 5 bases and the J gene lost 6 bases, with 8 bases spanning the gap. The CDR3 is 11 residues long. Germline CDR1 SGHVS, CDR2 FQNEAQ. The CDR3 DNA follows: TGTGCCAGCAGCCCGCCCGGCGAGCAGTACTTC. Protein: CASSPPGEQYF. The full variable domain, with the rest looked up from reference TRBV7-8 and TRBJ2-7, is GAGVSQSPRYKVAKRGQDVALRCDPISGHVSLFWYQQALGQGPEFLTYFQNEAQLDKSGLPSDRFFAERPEGSVSTLKIQRTQQEDSAVYLCASSPPGEQYFGPGTRLTVT.